This is a list of T cell receptor beta chains from one sample in a study of vaccination effects on CD4 cells after COVID-19. Their antigens are not known. Sequencing used immunoSEQ multiplex PCR; TCRdb keeps in-frame clones, though not all of them. The sample has about 80,000 clones; under 85% are singletons. Source: CD4+ T cells from PBMCs cultured with HCoV-OC43 spike peptides, taken after COVID-19 vaccination. The receptors here all came from a human donor who received a COVID-19 vaccine. CDR3s include the opening cysteine and the closing phenylalanine or tryptophan. Fields, in order: clone size, D gene, V gene, J gene, CDR3 DNA, CDR3 protein. D genes are given only for firm matches. Size tells how often a clone was seen (once, few, many) or the class of an expanded clone, and some rows leave it out.

once	-	TRBV7-2	TRBJ1-6	TGTGCCAGCAGCTTAGGAATTTCACCCCTCCACTTT	CASSLGISPLHF
once	-	TRBV28	TRBJ1-1	TGTGCCAGCATTGTCGGGGGGGCGGTAACTGAAGCTTTCTTT	CASIVGGAVTEAFF
-	-	TRBV7-9	TRBJ1-4	TGTGCCATTAGAACTGCAACTAATGAAAAACTGTTTTTT	CAIRTATNEKLFF
few	TRBD1	TRBV7-9	TRBJ1-2	TGTGCCAGCAGCCCCCAGACAGGGGGGAATGGCTACACCTTC	CASSPQTGGNGYTF
-	TRBD1	TRBV9	TRBJ2-5	TGTGCCAGCAGCGAGACAGGGGAGGAGACCCAGTACTTC	CASSETGEETQYF
-	-	TRBV6-5	TRBJ1-1	TGTGCCAGCAGTTACGGGAGGGGGAGGACCGAAGCTTTCTTT	CASSYGRGRTEAFF
-	-	TRBV5-1	TRBJ2-5	TGCGCCAGCAGCGTCGCGATGGGACCTAACCAAGAGACCCAGTACTTC	CASSVAMGPNQETQYF
-	-	TRBV7-8	TRBJ1-2	TGTGCCAGCAGCCCACCGGGGGGACGGTCTAACTATGGCTACACCTTC	CASSPPGGRSNYGYTF
-	-	TRBV30	TRBJ1-1	TGTGCCTGGAGTGGCCGGGGAGGGAGGGACACTGAAGCTTTCTTT	CAWSGRGGRDTEAFF
-	-	TRBV20-1	TRBJ2-2	TGCAGTGCTAGTGATCGTCGGACCGGGGAGCTGTTTTTT	CSASDRRTGELFF
-	TRBD1	TRBV24-1	TRBJ2-3	TGTGCCACCAGTGATCCGGGACAGGGCTCCCCAGATACGCAGTATTTT	CATSDPGQGSPDTQYF
-	-	TRBV2	TRBJ1-1	TGTGCCAGCAGTGCCCAGACGAACACTGAAGCTTTCTTT	CASSAQTNTEAFF
-	-	TRBV19	TRBJ2-3	TGTGCCAGTAGTAAGCAAGGGACTGACGCAGATACGCAGTATTTT	CASSKQGTDADTQYF
once	-	TRBV7-3	TRBJ2-5	TGTGCCAGCAGCTTAACCGGGTATGGGGAGACCCAGTACTTC	CASSLTGYGETQYF
-	-	TRBV3-1/TRBV3-2	TRBJ1-5	TGTGCCAGCAGCCAAGATAGACAGCCCCAGCATTTT	CASSQDRQPQHF
-	-	TRBV7-2	TRBJ2-2	TGTGCCAGCAGCTGGGTGTCGACTGACACCGGGGAGCTGTTTTTT	CASSWVSTDTGELFF
-	TRBD1	TRBV6-4	TRBJ1-2	TGTGCCAGCACGTCGACAGGGGGGATAAACTATGGCTACACCTTC	CASTSTGGINYGYTF
-	TRBD1	TRBV23-1	TRBJ1-2	TGCGCCAGCAGTCAGAGAAGAGACAGGGGGCGAAACTATGGCTACACCTTC	CASSQRRDRGRNYGYTF
few	-	TRBV1	TRBJ1-3	TGCACCAGCAGCCAAGAAAAGGCAGGGGTTATATCTGGAAACACCATATATTTT	CTSSQEKAGVISGNTIYF
-	-	TRBV6-4	TRBJ1-2	TGTGCCAGCAGTGATACGCAGGTCTCCTTCTATGGCTACACCTTC	CASSDTQVSFYGYTF
-	TRBD1	TRBV2	TRBJ1-2	TGTGCCAGCAGTGGACAGGGAATAGTCAGCGGCTACACCTTC	CASSGQGIVSGYTF
-	TRBD1	TRBV28	TRBJ1-3	TGTGCCAGCAGTTCTCCGGGACAGGCCTCTGGAAACACCATATATTTT	CASSSPGQASGNTIYF
few	-	TRBV30	TRBJ1-1	TGTGCCTGGAGTTTGGTAGGAACATCTGAAGCTTTCTTT	CAWSLVGTSEAFF
-	-	TRBV4-1	TRBJ1-5	TGCGCCAGCAGCCAAGATAATGGACCCCTGAAGCCCCAGCATTTT	CASSQDNGPLKPQHF
-	-	TRBV2	TRBJ1-6	TGTGCCAGCAGAAAAACGGACAGTCGCTATAATTCACCCCTCCACTTT	CASRKTDSRYNSPLHF
-	-	TRBV19	TRBJ2-3	TGTGCCAGTAGTATCACCACAGATACGCAGTATTTT	CASSITTDTQYF
-	-	TRBV24-1	TRBJ2-5	TGTGCCACCGGAGAGGACAGTTGGGAGACCCAGTACTTC	CATGEDSWETQYF
few	-	TRBV20-1	TRBJ1-1	TGCAGTGCCCGGAATCAGAATGAAGCTTTCTTT	CSARNQNEAFF
once	TRBD1	TRBV28	TRBJ2-3	TGTGCCAGCAGTTCCCCAGGACAGGGAAAAGATACGCAGTATTTT	CASSSPGQGKDTQYF
-	-	TRBV4-1	TRBJ2-2	TGCGCCAGCAGCCTGGGCGGGGATTACGGTAACACCGGGGAGCTGTTTTTT	CASSLGGDYGNTGELFF
-	TRBD2	TRBV7-2	TRBJ2-3	TGTGCCAGCAGCTTTAGCGGGGGGTTGGGAGATACGCAGTATTTT	CASSFSGGLGDTQYF
-	-	TRBV24-1	TRBJ2-5	TGTGCCACCAGTGACTCCGGACGGGAAGAGACCCAGTACTTC	CATSDSGREETQYF
-	-	TRBV4-1	TRBJ2-1	TGCGCCAGCAGCCAAGAAGGGGCAGGGCAACCTTACAATGAGCAGTTCTTC	CASSQEGAGQPYNEQFF
-	-	TRBV7-3	TRBJ2-1	TGTGCCAGCAGCCCGGACCGGGGTAACTACAATGAGCAGTTCTTC	CASSPDRGNYNEQFF
-	TRBD2	TRBV30	TRBJ2-1	TGTGCCTGGAGTGTGGGAGGGGTTCCCTCCTACAATGAGCAGTTCTTC	CAWSVGGVPSYNEQFF
-	TRBD1	TRBV7-9	TRBJ2-2	TGTGCCAGCAGCTTACAGGGGGCGGCGAACACCGGGGAGCTGTTTTTT	CASSLQGAANTGELFF
few	-	TRBV7-9	TRBJ2-3	TGTGCCAGCAGCTTAGCTAGCACAGATACGCAGTATTTT	CASSLASTDTQYF